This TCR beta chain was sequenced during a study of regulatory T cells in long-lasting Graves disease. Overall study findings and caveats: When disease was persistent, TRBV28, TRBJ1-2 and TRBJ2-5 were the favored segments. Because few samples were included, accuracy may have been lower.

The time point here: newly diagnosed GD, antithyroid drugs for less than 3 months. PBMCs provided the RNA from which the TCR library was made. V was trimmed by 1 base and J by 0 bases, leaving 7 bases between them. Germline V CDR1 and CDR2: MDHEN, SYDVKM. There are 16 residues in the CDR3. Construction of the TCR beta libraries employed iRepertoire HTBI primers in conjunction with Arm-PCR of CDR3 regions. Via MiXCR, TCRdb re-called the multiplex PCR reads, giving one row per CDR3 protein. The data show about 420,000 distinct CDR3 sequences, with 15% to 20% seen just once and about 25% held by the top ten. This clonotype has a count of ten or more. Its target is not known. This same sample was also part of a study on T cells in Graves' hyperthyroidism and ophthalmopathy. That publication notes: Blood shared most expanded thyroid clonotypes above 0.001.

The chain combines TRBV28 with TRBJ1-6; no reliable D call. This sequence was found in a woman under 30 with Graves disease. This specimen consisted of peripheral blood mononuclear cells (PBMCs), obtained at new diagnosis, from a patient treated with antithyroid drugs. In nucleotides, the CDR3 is TGTGCCAGCAGTTTATTGGGGAGCTCCTATAATTCACCCCTCCACTTT. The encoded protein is CASSLLGSSYNSPLHF.